One and the same sample provided the 25 T cell receptor beta chains below, sequenced in a study of T cell repertoires in cytomegalovirus infection. No antigen has been assigned to these receptors. TCRdb called the reads again in MiXCR, with one record for every CDR3 protein. The sample includes fewer than 850,000 distinct CDR3 sequences, almost 30% of them seen just once. Sequencing was performed on cultured CD8+ T cells from PBMCs, taken from culture after CMV antigen stimulation. The receptors originated from a human donor in good health (CMV status not recorded). Some clones in this sample may be carry-over from other donors' samples.

This clonotype was picked up one time. At one end, the junction sequence differs from germline, possibly due to a read error. The chain combines TRBV4-1 with TRBJ1-1; possible D gene TRBD1, 5 bases. Per germline, CDR1 MGHRA and CDR2 YSYEKL. This CDR3 contains 14 residues. For the CDR3, the DNA is TGCGCCAACAGCCGTATAGGCCAGGGAACTGAAGCTTTCTTT. Its translation is CANSRIGQGTEAFF.

This clonotype turned up a few times. This sequence joins TRBV7-8 and TRBJ1-1; a possible D gene is TRBD1 (5 bases). The ends were cut back, 6 bases at V and 4 bases at J, with 12 bases in the middle. Germline V gene sequence: CDR1 SGHVS, CDR2 FQNEAQ. The CDR3 runs 13 residues. CDR3 sequence (DNA): TGTGCCAGCAGTTCGGGACGAACCACTGAAGCTTTCTTT. Protein sequence: CASSSGRTTEAFF.

The chain has TRBV7-8 and TRBJ2-3, with 7 bases fitting TRBD2. The germline V gene encodes CDR1 SGHVS and CDR2 FQNEAQ. The CDR3 consists of 15 residues. The V gene end was trimmed by 5 bases and the J gene end by 1 base; junction bases not matched to a gene: 6. CDR3 loop: CASSAGLDRTDTQYF. CDR3 coding DNA: TGTGCCAGCAGCGCCGGACTAGACCGCACAGATACGCAGTATTTT.

The V call is TRBV19, the J call TRBJ2-1; D is uncertain. This CDR3 is 13 amino acids long. V lost 4 bases and J lost 9, with 13 bases in between. CDR1 LNHDA and CDR2 SQIVND come from the germline V gene (reference sequence). The CDR3 DNA reads as TGTGCCAGTAGTACCCCACCCTCGCTTGAGCAGTTCTTC. Amino acids: CASSTPPSLEQFF.

The chain uses TRBV7-3 and TRBJ1-1; possible D gene TRBD1, 6 bases. The CDR3 consists of 15 residues. CDR1 is SGHTA and CDR2 is FQGTGA in the germline V gene. The V end lost 5 bases, the J end lost 1 base, and 14 bases lay between the germline ends. As DNA, the CDR3 is TGTGCCAGCAGCAACATTGCGGGACAGAACACTGAAGCTTTCTTT. The encoded protein is CASSNIAGQNTEAFF.

The chain recombines TRBV25-1 with TRBJ2-7; perhaps D is TRBD1 or TRBD2 (6 bases each). The CDR3 consists of 20 residues. The germline V and J ends were trimmed by 2 bases and 2 bases, with 28 bases remaining between them. Per the germline V gene, CDR1 is MGHDK and CDR2 is SYGVNS. CDR3 DNA sequence: TGTGCCAGCAGTGAACCCTCGGAGGGGGGTAAAGCGCTCGCTACCTACGAGCAGTACGTC. It specifies CASSEPSEGGKALATYEQYV.

This clonotype was seen ten or more times. CDR3: CASSVNPGTELPNEQFF. The CDR3 DNA reads as TGTGCCAGCAGCGTTAATCCCGGGACAGAGCTTCCCAATGAGCAGTTCTTC. The chain is built from TRBV11-1 and TRBJ2-1; 7 bases match TRBD1. V lost 5 bases to trimming and J lost 6 bases; unmatched junction nucleotides: 16. There are 17 residues in the CDR3. Looked up from germline, CDR1 is SGHAT and CDR2 is FQDESV (reference sequence).

V is TRBV7-6 and J is TRBJ1-4; D is ambiguous. Per germline, CDR1 SGHVS and CDR2 FNYEAQ. The CDR3 contains 15 residues. V was pared by 4 bases and J by 4 bases, with 13 bases between. CDR3 in amino acids: CASSSSATFNEKLFF. CDR3 DNA: TGTGCCAGCAGCTCCTCGGCCACCTTTAATGAAAAACTGTTTTTT.

The chain recombines TRBV18 with TRBJ1-5, with 9 nucleotides matching TRBD1. This CDR3 is 15 amino acids long. V gave up 6 bases and J gave up 3 bases; unmatched junction bases: 6. The germline CDR1 and CDR2 sequences are KGHSH and LQKENI. In DNA form, the CDR3 reads TGTGCCAGCTCGTTGGACAGGGGCTACAATCAGCCCCAGCATTTT. Its translation: CASSLDRGYNQPQHF. Drawing the rest from reference TRBV18 and TRBJ1-5, the complete variable domain is NAGVMQNPRHLVRRRGQEARLRCSPMKGHSHVYWYRQLPEEGLKFMVYLQKENIIDESGMPKERFSAEFPKEGPSILRIQQVVRGDSAAYFCASSLDRGYNQPQHFGDGTRLSIL.

The rearrangement links TRBV7-2 to TRBJ2-3; D may be TRBD2 (6 bases). Looked up from germline, CDR1 is SGHTA and CDR2 is FQGNSA. CDR3 length: 17 amino acids. The ends were cut back, 1 base at V and 1 base at J, with 15 bases in the middle. CDR3 in DNA: TGTGCCAGCAGCTTAGTATCCGTGGAGCGGGGCACAGATACGCAGTATTTT. Translating it yields CASSLVSVERGTDTQYF.

This clonotype was seen a single time. The chain joins TRBV15 to TRBJ2-7, with D possibly called TRBD1 or TRBD2 (5 bases each). V was pared by 5 bases and J by 1 base, with 12 bases between. Germline lookup yields CDR1 LNHNV and CDR2 YYDKDF (reference sequence). There are 14 residues in the CDR3. The CDR3 region is CATSWDVGSYEQYF. For the CDR3, the DNA is TGTGCCACCAGCTGGGACGTTGGATCCTACGAGCAGTACTTC.

This clonotype came up a few times. The rearrangement uses TRBV6-6 and TRBJ2-1; D is undetermined. V lost 4 bases, J lost 5 bases, and 15 bases lay in between. This CDR3 is 15 amino acids long. CDR1 is MNHNY, CDR2 SVGAGI, per germline (reference sequence). The CDR3: CASSSPSRPNNEQFF. The CDR3 coding sequence is TGTGCCAGCAGTTCTCCCAGCAGGCCGAACAATGAGCAGTTCTTC.

The V and J genes are TRBV29-1 and TRBJ1-2; no clear D gene. Germline lookup yields CDR1 SQVTM and CDR2 ANQGSEA. The CDR3 has 13 residues. The V end was cut by 0 bases, the J end by 6 bases, with 11 bases between. CDR3 nucleotides: TGCAGCGTTGAAGATGGCACAGCCGATGGCTACACCTTC. Protein sequence: CSVEDGTADGYTF.

V gene TRBV27 combines with J gene TRBJ1-2, with 9 nucleotides matching TRBD1. J was trimmed by 6 bases and V by 7 bases; bases with no gene match: 6. CDR1 MNHEY and CDR2 SMNVEV come from the germline V gene (reference sequence). This CDR3 contains 13 residues. The CDR3 loop is CASTPGQGHGYTF. The CDR3 DNA reads as TGTGCCAGCACCCCTGGACAGGGGCATGGCTACACCTTC.

The J gene is TRBJ2-1, the V gene TRBV29-1; 11 nucleotides agree with TRBD2. The ends lost 1 base at V and 3 bases at J; junction bases unmatched: 5. The CDR3 consists of 16 residues. Looked up from germline, CDR1 is SQVTM and CDR2 is ANQGSEA. The CDR3 here is CSVEGLAGNHYNEQFF. The CDR3 coding sequence is TGCAGCGTTGAAGGACTAGCGGGGAACCACTACAATGAGCAGTTCTTC.

This clonotype was seen only a few times. The rearrangement joins TRBV7-2 to TRBJ2-6; 10 nucleotides match TRBD2. The junction had 2 bases not matched to a gene; V was cut back by 0 bases and J by 0 bases. The CDR3 totals 18 residues. CDR1 is SGHTA, CDR2 FQGNSA, per germline. The CDR3 loop reads CASSLAGTSASGANVLTF. The DNA for the CDR3 is TGTGCCAGCAGCTTAGCCGGGACTAGCGCCTCTGGGGCCAACGTCCTGACTTTC.

This clonotype was observed at least ten times. The genes are TRBV4-3 and TRBJ2-5, with no clear D. The V end lost 0 bases, the J end lost 1 base, and 3 bases lay between the germline ends. The CDR3 loop spans 13 amino acids. The germline CDR1 and CDR2 sequences are LGHNA and YSLEER. The CDR3, as DNA: TGCGCCAGCAGCCAAGAAGTCCAAGAGACCCAGTACTTC. This codes for CASSQEVQETQYF.

This clonotype was counted between two and nine times. The chain uses TRBV7-2 and TRBJ2-1; D unclear. This CDR3 contains 13 residues. CDR1 and CDR2 from the germline V gene are SGHTA and FQGNSA. V gave up 7 bases and J gave up 4 bases, with 11 bases separating them. CDR3 sequence reads: CASTPNSYNEQFF. In DNA, the CDR3 is TGTGCCAGCACCCCTAACAGTTACAATGAGCAGTTCTTC.

The V call is TRBV7-9, the J call TRBJ1-1; 7 bases are a match to TRBD1. Germline CDR1 and CDR2: SEHNR and FQNEAQ (reference sequence). This CDR3 contains 17 residues. V dropped 4 bases and J dropped 2; count of bases not matched to a gene: 13. CDR3 sequence reads: CASSSLGRGRLNTEAFF. The DNA of the CDR3 is TGTGCCAGCAGCTCCCTGGGCAGGGGGAGACTTAACACTGAAGCTTTCTTT.

The CDR3 coding sequence is TGTGCCAGCAGCTTAGTGGGACAGGTACCTTACCAAGAGACCCAGTACTTC. Amino acids: CASSLVGQVPYQETQYF. The chain recombines TRBV7-8 with TRBJ2-5; TRBD1 matches 8 bases. Per the germline V gene, CDR1 is SGHVS and CDR2 is FQNEAQ. Unmatched junction bases numbered 7, after V lost 1 base and J lost 0 bases. This CDR3 has 17 residues. The whole variable domain, filled in from reference TRBV7-8 and TRBJ2-5, reads GAGVSQSPRYKVAKRGQDVALRCDPISGHVSLFWYQQALGQGPEFLTYFQNEAQLDKSGLPSDRFFAERPEGSVSTLKIQRTQQEDSAVYLCASSLVGQVPYQETQYFGPGTRLLVL.

This clonotype has only a few counts. The V gene is TRBV4-1, the J gene TRBJ1-1, with 7 bases aligning to TRBD1. The ends lost 4 bases at V and 5 bases at J; junction bases unmatched: 10. Germline loops: CDR1 MGHRA, CDR2 YSYEKL. The CDR3 runs to 15 residues. The CDR3 loop is CASSRVLPGQTEAFF. For the CDR3, the DNA is TGCGCCAGCAGCCGGGTCCTTCCGGGACAGACTGAAGCTTTCTTT.

The V gene is TRBV19, the J gene TRBJ1-1; D is possibly TRBD1 (6 bases). Per the germline V gene, CDR1 is LNHDA and CDR2 is SQIVND (reference sequence). Trimming left V 7 bases short and J 3 bases short, with 24 bases between. The CDR3 length is 17 residues. CDR3 sequence: CASIPRSRGPGDTEAFF. CDR3 in DNA: TGTGCCAGTATACCCCGGTCCAGGGGCCCAGGGGACACTGAAGCTTTCTTT.

Ten or more counts support this clonotype. This chain links TRBV11-2 with TRBJ1-6, with no clear D. The CDR3 totals 15 residues. Trimming shortened V by 1 base and J by 6 bases, and 10 bases separated the two germline ends. CDR1 is SGHAT and CDR2 is FQNNGV in the germline V gene. The DNA of the CDR3 is TGTGCCAGCAGCTTAGTCGGCGGAATTAATTCACCCCTCCACTTT. Its protein is CASSLVGGINSPLHF.

V usage is TRBV12-5 and J usage is TRBJ2-5; no firm D call. Deletions cut 2 bases from V and 2 bases from J, with 3 bases between. The CDR3 runs to 12 residues. The germline V gene encodes CDR1 LGHNT and CDR2 FRNRAP. CDR3 in amino acids: CASGLLQETQYF. In nucleotides, the CDR3 is TGTGCTAGTGGTTTGTTGCAAGAGACCCAGTACTTC.

CDR3 amino acids: CASSILGEDGTEAFF. In nucleotides, the CDR3 is TGTGCCAGTAGTATATTAGGGGAAGACGGCACTGAAGCTTTCTTT. The chain uses TRBV19 and TRBJ1-1, with TRBD1 as a possible D gene (5 bases). This CDR3 region has 15 residues. Germline CDR1 and CDR2: LNHDA and SQIVND (reference sequence). The V and J ends lost 2 bases and 4 bases respectively, with 14 bases between them. The variable domain in full, completed from reference TRBV19 and TRBJ1-1, reads DGGITQSPKYLFRKEGQNVTLSCEQNLNHDAMYWYRQDPGQGLRLIYYSQIVNDFQKGDIAEGYSVSREKKESFPLTVTSAQKNPTAFYLCASSILGEDGTEAFFGQGTRLTVV.